A single sample is the source of the 14 T cell receptor beta chains below, sequenced in a study of breast tumors, draining lymph nodes, adjacent tissues. TCRdb analysed the multiplex PCR reads with MiXCR anew, one entry per CDR3 protein. The sample lists around 300,000 distinct CDR3 sequences, 30% to 35% occurring once. The lymph nodes were axillary draining lymph nodes from breast cancer patients. Sample: axillary lymph node tissue. The origin of the receptors is a female donor with breast cancer. Some clones in this sample may be carry-over from other donors' samples.

This clonotype was recorded many times. The rearrangement links TRBV11-2 to TRBJ1-2; 7 bases are shared with TRBD1. V lost 7 bases and J lost 4; bases outside the gene matches: 6. Germline V gene lookup returns CDR1 SGHAT and CDR2 FQNNGV. The CDR3 contains 13 residues. The CDR3 coding sequence is TGTGCCAGCAATCCGGGACAGCTCTATGGCTACACCTTC. It translates to CASNPGQLYGYTF.

The chain links TRBV5-4 to TRBJ2-7; 10 bases are a match to TRBD2. J gave up 5 bases and V 0 bases, and 5 bases lay outside the gene matches. CDR1 is SGHNT, CDR2 YYREEE, per germline (reference sequence). The CDR3 is 15 amino acids. The CDR3 reads CASSLVPLAGDEQYF. The CDR3 DNA is TGTGCCAGCAGCTTGGTCCCCCTAGCGGGAGACGAGCAGTACTTC.

This clonotype has ten or more counts. This sequence joins TRBV7-9 and TRBJ2-7; D uncertain. This CDR3 comprises 13 residues. Germline lookup yields CDR1 SEHNR and CDR2 FQNEAQ (reference sequence). The V and J ends lost 7 bases and 0 bases respectively, with 10 bases between them. CDR3 amino acids: CASKGRSSYEQYF. The CDR3 DNA reads as TGTGCCAGCAAAGGGCGGAGCTCCTACGAGCAGTACTTC.

This clonotype was seen repeatedly, ten times or more. This chain connects TRBV5-1 to TRBJ2-7, with a weak D call TRBD2 (5 bases). CDR1 and CDR2 (germline): SGHRS, YFSETQ. The CDR3 totals 14 residues. V was cut by 2 bases and J by 0 bases, with 9 bases left in between. The CDR3 loop reads CASSFGGRSYEQYF. In DNA, the CDR3 is TGCGCCAGCAGCTTTGGCGGGCGCTCCTACGAGCAGTACTTC.

V gene TRBV20-1 combines with J gene TRBJ1-6; no clear D. Germline V gene sequence: CDR1 DFQATT, CDR2 SNEGSKA (reference sequence). This CDR3 is 16 amino acids long. Trimming removed 3 bases at V and 5 bases at J, with 17 bases between. CDR3: CSARISGDYNNSPLHF. The CDR3 DNA reads TGCAGTGCTAGGATTAGCGGAGACTACAATAATTCACCCCTCCACTTT.

Comment on this clonotype: A much larger clone sits a single nucleotide away, making a read error possible. The gene calls are TRBV11-2 and TRBJ2-3; 11 bases are shared with TRBD2. CDR1 SGHAT and CDR2 FQNNGV come from the germline V gene. The CDR3 length is 16 residues. With V trimmed by 4 bases and J by 3 bases, 6 bases remained unmatched. The chain's CDR3 is CASSSLAGALTDTQYF. The CDR3 DNA follows: TGTGCCAGCAGCTCACTAGCGGGAGCGCTTACAGATACGCAGTATTTT.

This clonotype has only a few counts. The chain is built from TRBV6-6 and TRBJ2-2; the D gene is possibly TRBD2 (6 bases). Trimming pared 6 bases from V and 3 bases from J, leaving 20 bases between. Germline loops: CDR1 MNHNY, CDR2 SVGAGI (reference sequence). There are 17 residues in the CDR3. The CDR3 nucleotides are TGTGCCAGCAGAATTTTAGTCGGAGGGAGAGACACCGGGGAGCTGTTTTTT. Translated, it gives CASRILVGGRDTGELFF.

There are many counts of this clonotype. V is TRBV4-2 and J is TRBJ2-6; D remains unclear. Germline lookup yields CDR1 LGHNA and CDR2 YNFKEQ. V dropped 1 base and J dropped 4 bases, with 14 bases sitting between them. CDR3 length: 17 amino acids. This CDR3 is CASSQGFRFSGANVLTF. In DNA, the CDR3 is TGTGCCAGCAGCCAAGGGTTTCGGTTTTCAGGGGCCAACGTCCTGACTTTC.

This clonotype was recorded many times. The J gene is TRBJ1-6, the V gene TRBV7-2; D remains unclear. V lost 5 bases, J lost 14 bases, and 10 bases lay in between. Per germline, CDR1 SGHTA and CDR2 FQGNSA. The CDR3 contains 11 residues. The CDR3: CASSRDKALHF. Written as DNA, the CDR3 is TGTGCCAGCAGCCGAGACAAGGCCCTCCACTTT.

Ten or more counts support this clonotype. The chain recombines TRBV10-3 with TRBJ2-6; D may be TRBD1 (6 bases). V shed 4 bases and J shed 0 bases, with 19 bases lying between them. The length of the CDR3 is 19 residues. Germline V gene data show CDR1 as ENHRY and CDR2 as SYGVKD. This CDR3 reads CAISGGPGREGSGANVLTF. In nucleotides, the CDR3 is TGTGCCATCAGTGGGGGGCCGGGGCGCGAGGGCTCTGGGGCCAACGTCCTGACTTTC.

The chain recombines TRBV10-2 with TRBJ1-1; TRBD1 might be the D (6 bases). V lost 6 bases, J lost 6 bases, and 23 bases lay in between. The V gene's germline CDR1 is WSHSY and CDR2 SAAADI. CDR3 length: 16 residues. The CDR3 protein is CASRLQRDTSTAEAFF. DNA for the CDR3: TGCGCCAGCAGACTACAGAGGGACACTTCTACGGCTGAAGCTTTCTTT.

On this clonotype itself: Likely a read error: the CDR3 ends without its conserved phenylalanine or tryptophan. The chain recombines TRBV5-1 with TRBJ2-3, with 8 bases aligning to TRBD2. The CDR3 totals 16 residues. The V segment lost 5 bases and the J segment 0 bases; nucleotides outside the gene matches: 8. CDR1 is SGHRS and CDR2 is YFSETQ in the germline V gene. The CDR3 bases are TGCGCCAGCAGGAGCTCACTAGCGGAAAGCACAGATACGCAGTATTTG. Protein sequence: CASRSSLAESTDTQYL.

This chain connects TRBV15 to TRBJ1-1; D not certain. From germline, CDR1 is LNHNV and CDR2 YYDKDF (reference sequence). V lost 8 bases, J lost 4 bases, and 14 bases lay in between. The CDR3 is made up of 13 amino acids. CDR3 amino acids: CATRFEKSTEAFF. CDR3 nucleotides: TGTGCCACCCGGTTCGAGAAGAGCACTGAAGCTTTCTTT.

The genes are TRBV11-2 and TRBJ2-5; unclear D gene. The end of the DNA aligns better with TRBJ1-1, so the J call may be wrong. This CDR3 is built from 14 residues. Per the germline V gene, CDR1 is SGHAT and CDR2 is FQNNGV. The CDR3 reads CASSLVTEGTEAFF. CDR3 nucleotide sequence: TGTGCCAGCAGCTTAGTAACGGAGGGCACTGAAGCTTTCTTT.